This TCR beta chain was profiled in a study of siplizumab effects on memory and regulatory T cells. Assay: immunoSEQ multiplex PCR; the TCRdb copy retains only in-frame clones and omits some. The data contain around 78,000 clones, about 90% of them singletons. V was shortened by 6 bases and J by 4 bases, with 24 bases between the two germline ends. CDR1 and CDR2 (germline): SQVTM, ANQGSEA. This CDR3 has 16 residues. Sequenced: CD8+ T cells sorted from blood. The receptor's source is a human donor in good health. V gene TRBV29-1 combines with J gene TRBJ1-1, with D unresolved. CDR3 DNA: TGCAGCGTCCCCAAAGGGTACAGTGTTGATATCACTGAAGCTTTCTTT. Encoded protein: CSVPKGYSVDITEAFF. The full variable domain, with the rest looked up from reference TRBV29-1 and TRBJ1-1, is SAVISQKPSRDICQRGTSLTIQCQVDSQVTMMFWYRQQPGQSLTLIATANQGSEATYESGFVIDKFPISRPNLTFSTLTVSNMSPEDSSIYLCSVPKGYSVDITEAFFGQGTRLTVV.